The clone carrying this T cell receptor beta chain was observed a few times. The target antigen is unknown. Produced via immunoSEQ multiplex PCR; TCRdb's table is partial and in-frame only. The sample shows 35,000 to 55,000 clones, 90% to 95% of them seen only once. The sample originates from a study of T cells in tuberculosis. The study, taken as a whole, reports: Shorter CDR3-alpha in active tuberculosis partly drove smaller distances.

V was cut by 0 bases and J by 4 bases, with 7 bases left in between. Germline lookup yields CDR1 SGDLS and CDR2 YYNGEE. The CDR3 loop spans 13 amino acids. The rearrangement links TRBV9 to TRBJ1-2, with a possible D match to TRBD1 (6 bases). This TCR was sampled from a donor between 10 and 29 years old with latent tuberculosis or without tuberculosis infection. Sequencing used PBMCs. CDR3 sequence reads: CASSVGTAYGYTF. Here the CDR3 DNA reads TGTGCCAGCAGCGTAGGGACAGCCTATGGCTACACCTTC. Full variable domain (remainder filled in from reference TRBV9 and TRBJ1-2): DSGVTQTPKHLITATGQRVTLRCSPRSGDLSVYWYQQSLDQGLQFLIQYYNGEERAKGNILERFSAQQFPDLHSELNLSSLELGDSALYFCASSVGTAYGYTFGSGTRLTVV.